The clone carrying this TCR beta chain was counted at least ten times. The antigen remains unidentified. Germline V CDR1 and CDR2: MDHEN, SYDVKM. The CDR3 spans 12 residues. Trimming removed 6 bases from V and 4 bases from J, with 8 bases in between. Amplification of TCR alpha and beta CDR3 regions from RNA used iRepertoire nested multiplex PCR. For one-step reverse transcription and amplification, about 90-450 ng of tissue mRNA or PBMC total RNA was used. Via MiXCR, TCRdb re-called the multiplex PCR reads, giving one row per CDR3 protein. The table includes 35,000 to 45,000 distinct CDR3 sequences, 20% to 25% detected once. This specimen belongs to a study of glioma-infiltrating T cells. Findings and caveats of the study: Tissue and blood shared very few CDR3 sequences. Tissue-blood divergence was below expectation in non-neoplastic patients, above in gliomas.

The clonotype comes from a human donor with low-grade glioma or glioblastoma, undergoing nonglioma brain surgery, or in good health (not recorded which). Sequencing was performed on glioma tissue, nonneoplastic brain tissue, or PBMCs (not recorded which). V usage is TRBV28 and J usage is TRBJ2-3; D call uncertain. CDR3 amino acids: CASRTPADTQYF. The CDR3 nucleotides read TGTGCCAGCAGGACTCCAGCAGATACGCAGTATTTT.